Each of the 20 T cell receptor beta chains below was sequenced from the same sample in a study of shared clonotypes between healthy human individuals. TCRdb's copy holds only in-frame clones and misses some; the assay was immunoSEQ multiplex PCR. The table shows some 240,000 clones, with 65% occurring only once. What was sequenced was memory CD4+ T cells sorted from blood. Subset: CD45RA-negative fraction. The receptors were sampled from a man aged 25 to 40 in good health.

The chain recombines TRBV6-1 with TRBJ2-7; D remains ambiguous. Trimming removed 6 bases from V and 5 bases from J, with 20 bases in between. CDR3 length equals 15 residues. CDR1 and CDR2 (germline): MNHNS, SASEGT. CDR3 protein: CASRVDTKITNEQYF. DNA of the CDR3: TGTGCCAGCAGAGTCGATACCAAGATTACAAACGAGCAGTACTTC.

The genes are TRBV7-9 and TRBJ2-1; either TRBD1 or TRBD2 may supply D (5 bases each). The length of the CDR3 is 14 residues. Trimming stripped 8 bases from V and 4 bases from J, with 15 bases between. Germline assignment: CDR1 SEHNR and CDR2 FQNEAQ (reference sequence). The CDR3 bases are TGTGCCAGCCCAGGGTGGGAGTCATACAATGAGCAGTTCTTC. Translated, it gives CASPGWESYNEQFF.

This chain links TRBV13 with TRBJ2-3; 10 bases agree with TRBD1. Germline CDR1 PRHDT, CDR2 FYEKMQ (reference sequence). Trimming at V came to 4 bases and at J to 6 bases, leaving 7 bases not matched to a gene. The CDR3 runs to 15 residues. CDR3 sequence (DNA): TGTGCCAGCAGCTCCGACAGGGGGCCTGGGGATACGCAGTATTTT. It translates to CASSSDRGPGDTQYF.

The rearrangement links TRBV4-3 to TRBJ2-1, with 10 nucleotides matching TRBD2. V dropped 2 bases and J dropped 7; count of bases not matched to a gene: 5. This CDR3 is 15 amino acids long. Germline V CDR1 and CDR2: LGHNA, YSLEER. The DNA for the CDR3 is TGCGCCAGCAGCCAACGGACTAGCGGTCAAAATGAGCAGTTCTTC. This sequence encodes CASSQRTSGQNEQFF.

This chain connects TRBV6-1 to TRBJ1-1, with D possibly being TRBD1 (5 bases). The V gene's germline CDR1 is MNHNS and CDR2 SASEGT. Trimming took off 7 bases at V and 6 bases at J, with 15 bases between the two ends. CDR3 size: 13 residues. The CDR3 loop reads CASMEGIVAEAFF. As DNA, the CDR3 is TGTGCCAGCATGGAGGGGATCGTAGCTGAAGCTTTCTTT.

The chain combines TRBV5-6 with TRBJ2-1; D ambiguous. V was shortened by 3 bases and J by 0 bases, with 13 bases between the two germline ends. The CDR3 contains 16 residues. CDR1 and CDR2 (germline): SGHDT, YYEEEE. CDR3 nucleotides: TGTGCCAGCAGCTCGGGCTTCAAAAGCTCCTACAATGAGCAGTTCTTC. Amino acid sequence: CASSSGFKSSYNEQFF. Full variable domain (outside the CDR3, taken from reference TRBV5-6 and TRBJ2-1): DAGVTQSPTHLIKTRGQQVTLRCSPKSGHDTVSWYQQALGQGPQFIFQYYEEEERQRGNFPDRFSGHQFPNYSSELNVNALLLGDSALYLCASSSGFKSSYNEQFFGPGTRLTVL.

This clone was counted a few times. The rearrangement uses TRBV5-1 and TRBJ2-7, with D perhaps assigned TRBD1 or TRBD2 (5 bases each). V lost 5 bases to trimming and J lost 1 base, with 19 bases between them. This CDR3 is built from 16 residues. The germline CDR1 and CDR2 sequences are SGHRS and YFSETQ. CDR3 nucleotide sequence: TGCGCCAGCAGACTAGGACCTGGACAATCATCCTACGAGCAGTACTTC. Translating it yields CASRLGPGQSSYEQYF.

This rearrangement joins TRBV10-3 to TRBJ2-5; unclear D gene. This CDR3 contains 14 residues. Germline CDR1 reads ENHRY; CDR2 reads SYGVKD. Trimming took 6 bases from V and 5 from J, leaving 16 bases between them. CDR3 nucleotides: TGTGCCATCAGAAGGTCGTGGAACACCGAGACCCAGTACTTC. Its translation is CAIRRSWNTETQYF.

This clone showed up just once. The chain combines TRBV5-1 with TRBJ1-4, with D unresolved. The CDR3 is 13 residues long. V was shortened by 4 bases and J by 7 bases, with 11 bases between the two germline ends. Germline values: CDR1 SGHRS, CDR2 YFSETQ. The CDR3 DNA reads TGCGCCAGCAGCACGGGCCCCCTTGAAAAACTGTTTTTT. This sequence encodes CASSTGPLEKLFF.

The CDR3 DNA is TGTGCCAGCAGTGAAGCGCCCCCCGGGGCGGCGGCCAAAAACATTCAGTACTTC. Translated, it gives CASSEAPPGAAAKNIQYF. This rearrangement joins TRBV6-1 to TRBJ2-4, with D tentatively TRBD1 or TRBD2 (5 bases each). This CDR3 region has 18 residues. Germline V gives CDR1 MNHNS, CDR2 SASEGT. Trimming pared 0 bases from V and 1 base from J, leaving 16 bases between.

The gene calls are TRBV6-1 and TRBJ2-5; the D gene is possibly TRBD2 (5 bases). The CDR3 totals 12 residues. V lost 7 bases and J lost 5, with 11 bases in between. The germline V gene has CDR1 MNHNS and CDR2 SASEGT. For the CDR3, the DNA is TGTGCCAGCACCCGACTAAGGGAGACCCAGTACTTC. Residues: CASTRLRETQYF.

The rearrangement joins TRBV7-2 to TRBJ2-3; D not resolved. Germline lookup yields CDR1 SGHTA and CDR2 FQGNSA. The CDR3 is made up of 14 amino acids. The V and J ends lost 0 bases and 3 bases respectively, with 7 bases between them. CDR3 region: CASSLAAQTDTQYF. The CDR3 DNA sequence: TGTGCCAGCAGCTTAGCGGCCCAAACAGATACGCAGTATTTT.

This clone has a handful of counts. CDR3 amino acids: CASRQGTDTQYF. Written as DNA, the CDR3 is TGTGCCAGCAGACAGGGCACAGATACGCAGTATTTT. The chain has TRBV2 and TRBJ2-3, with a weak D call TRBD1 (5 bases). The V and J ends lost 6 bases and 1 base respectively, with 5 bases between them. This CDR3 has 12 amino acids. The germline V gene has CDR1 SNHLY and CDR2 FYNNEI.

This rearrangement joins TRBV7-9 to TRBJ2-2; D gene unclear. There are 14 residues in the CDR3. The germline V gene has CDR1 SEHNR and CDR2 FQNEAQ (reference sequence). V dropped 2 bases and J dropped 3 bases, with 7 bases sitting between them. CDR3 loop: CASSLISDTGELFF. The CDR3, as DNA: TGTGCCAGCAGCTTAATTTCGGACACCGGGGAGCTGTTTTTT.

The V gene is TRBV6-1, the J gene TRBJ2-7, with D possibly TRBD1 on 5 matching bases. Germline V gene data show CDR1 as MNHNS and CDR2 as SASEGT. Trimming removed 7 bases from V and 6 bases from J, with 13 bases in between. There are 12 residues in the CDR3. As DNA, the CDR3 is TGTGCCAGCATGATGGTCAGGGCCGAGCAGTACTTC. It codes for CASMMVRAEQYF.

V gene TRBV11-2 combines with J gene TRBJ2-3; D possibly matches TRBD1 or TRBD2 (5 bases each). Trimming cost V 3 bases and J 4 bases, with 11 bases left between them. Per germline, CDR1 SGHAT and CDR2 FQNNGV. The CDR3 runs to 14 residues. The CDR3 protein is CASSLGVDSDTQYF. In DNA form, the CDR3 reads TGTGCCAGCAGCTTGGGGGTAGACTCAGATACGCAGTATTTT.

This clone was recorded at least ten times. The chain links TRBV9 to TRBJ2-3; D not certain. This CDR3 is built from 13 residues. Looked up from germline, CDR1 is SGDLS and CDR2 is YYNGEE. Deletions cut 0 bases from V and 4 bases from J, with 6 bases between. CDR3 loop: CASSVEAADTQYF. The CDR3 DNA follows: TGTGCCAGCAGCGTAGAGGCGGCAGATACGCAGTATTTT.

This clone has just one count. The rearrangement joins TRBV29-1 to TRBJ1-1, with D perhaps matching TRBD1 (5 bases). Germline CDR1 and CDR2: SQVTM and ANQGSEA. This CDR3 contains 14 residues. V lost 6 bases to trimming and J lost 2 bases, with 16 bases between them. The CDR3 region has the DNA TGCAGCGTAAACACCGGGACTTTTAACACTGAAGCTTTCTTT. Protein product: CSVNTGTFNTEAFF.

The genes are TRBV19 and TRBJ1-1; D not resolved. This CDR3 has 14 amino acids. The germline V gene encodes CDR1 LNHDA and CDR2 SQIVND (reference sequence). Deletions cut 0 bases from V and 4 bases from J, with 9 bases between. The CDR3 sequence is CASSIDRWGTEAFF. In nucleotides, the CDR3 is TGTGCCAGTAGTATAGATCGGTGGGGCACTGAAGCTTTCTTT.

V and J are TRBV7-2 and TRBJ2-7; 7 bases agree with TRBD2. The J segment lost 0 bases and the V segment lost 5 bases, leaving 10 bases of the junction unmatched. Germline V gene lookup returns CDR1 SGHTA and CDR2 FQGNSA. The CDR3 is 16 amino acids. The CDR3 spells CASSPNSGSSSYEQYF. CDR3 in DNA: TGTGCCAGCAGCCCAAATAGCGGGTCTTCCTCCTACGAGCAGTACTTC.